Listed here are 21 T cell receptor beta chains from one sample, sequenced in a study of CD8 T cells in Susac syndrome. cDNA came from around 0.54 to 1 ug RNA primed by random hexamers. TCRdb fed the immunoSEQ multiplex PCR reads into MiXCR, producing one record per CDR3 protein. This sample carries some 150,000 distinct CDR3 sequences, 95% to 96% of them seen once, and the ten largest clones take 0.14% to 0.15%. Sequencing was performed on CD8+ T cells from PBMCs. The receptors here all came from a human donor with multiple sclerosis.

The CDR3 region has the DNA TGTGCCAGCAGCTCCATAGCGGGGGCGAGCACAGATACGCAGTATTTT. It translates to CASSSIAGASTDTQYF. The genes are TRBV7-6 and TRBJ2-3; TRBD2 agrees at 9 bases. The J segment lost 0 bases and the V segment lost 4 bases, leaving 5 bases of the junction unmatched. The CDR3 is 16 amino acids. Germline-derived CDR1 and CDR2 are SGHVS and FNYEAQ.

The genes are TRBV12-3 or TRBV12-4 and TRBJ2-1; D is unresolved. V was shortened by 5 bases and J by 7 bases, with 3 bases between the two germline ends. The CDR3 is 10 amino acids. CDR3 DNA sequence: TGTGCCAGCAGTGTAAATGAGCAGTTCTTC. The encoded protein is CASSVNEQFF.

The chain joins TRBV12-3 or TRBV12-4 to TRBJ2-2, with unresolved D. This CDR3 is built from 15 residues. The germline V and J ends were trimmed by 3 bases and 3 bases, with 11 bases remaining between them. CDR3 in amino acids: CASSLSVGYTGELFF. CDR3 in DNA: TGTGCCAGCAGTTTGAGCGTGGGGTACACCGGGGAGCTGTTTTTT.

The V gene is TRBV27, the J gene TRBJ2-5; 9 bases are a match to TRBD1. V dropped 6 bases and J dropped 5; count of bases not matched to a gene: 7. Per the germline V gene, CDR1 is MNHEY and CDR2 is SMNVEV (reference sequence). The CDR3 is 14 residues long. CDR3 nucleotide sequence: TGTGCCAGCAGGAGGGACAGGGATTTTGAGACCCAGTACTTC. It is translated as CASRRDRDFETQYF.

This sequence joins TRBV29-1 and TRBJ2-1; maybe TRBD1 (6 bases). Trimming removed 3 bases from V and 3 bases from J, with 12 bases in between. Germline CDR1 is SQVTM and CDR2 is ANQGSEA. This CDR3 has 14 amino acids. CDR3 loop: CSVEAGANYNEQFF. In DNA form, the CDR3 reads TGCAGCGTTGAGGCAGGGGCAAACTACAATGAGCAGTTCTTC.

The CDR3 DNA is TGTGCCAGCAGCGTCCCGGGACTAGCAAATGAGCAGTTCTTC. The encoded protein is CASSVPGLANEQFF. The V gene is TRBV9, the J gene TRBJ2-1; 9 nucleotides line up with TRBD2. Germline V gene sequence: CDR1 SGDLS, CDR2 YYNGEE. The CDR3 extends over 14 amino acids. After removal of 2 bases from V and 7 bases from J, the junction contained 4 bases not matched to a gene. Drawing the rest from reference TRBV9 and TRBJ2-1, the complete variable domain is DSGVTQTPKHLITATGQRVTLRCSPRSGDLSVYWYQQSLDQGLQFLIQYYNGEERAKGNILERFSAQQFPDLHSELNLSSLELGDSALYFCASSVPGLANEQFFGPGTRLTVL.

This chain links TRBV7-3 with TRBJ2-4; TRBD1 agrees at 8 bases. This CDR3 has 13 amino acids. V gave up 3 bases and J gave up 8 bases; unmatched junction bases: 3. Germline CDR1 is SGHTA and CDR2 is FQGTGA. The CDR3 DNA sequence: TGTGCCAGCAGCTTGGACAGGGTGGACATTCAGTACTTC. This gives the protein CASSLDRVDIQYF.

The chain joins TRBV9 to TRBJ1-2, with D hard to call. The CDR3 runs to 15 residues. The V gene lost 0 bases and the J gene lost 1 base, with 10 bases spanning the gap. Germline CDR1 reads SGDLS; CDR2 reads YYNGEE. The CDR3: CASSVEPADNYGYTF. CDR3 DNA: TGTGCCAGCAGCGTAGAACCCGCTGATAACTATGGCTACACCTTC. The full variable domain, completed using reference TRBV9 and TRBJ1-2, is DSGVTQTPKHLITATGQRVTLRCSPRSGDLSVYWYQQSLDQGLQFLIQYYNGEERAKGNILERFSAQQFPDLHSELNLSSLELGDSALYFCASSVEPADNYGYTFGSGTRLTVV.

V and J are TRBV3-1 and TRBJ2-5; perhaps TRBD2 as D (6 bases). The germline gives CDR1 LGHDT, CDR2 YNNKEL (reference sequence). The CDR3 runs to 14 residues. V was pared by 4 bases and J by 2 bases, with 11 bases between. The DNA for the CDR3 is TGTGCCAGCAGCCTCCGGGACTTACAAGAGACCCAGTACTTC. Amino acids: CASSLRDLQETQYF.

The J gene is TRBJ2-7, the V gene TRBV20-1; 7 bases align to TRBD2. CDR3 size: 13 residues. Germline CDR1 reads DFQATT; CDR2 reads SNEGSKA (reference sequence). Trimming cost V 6 bases and J 2 bases; bases outside gene matches: 7. CDR3 region: CSARLASTYEQYV. CDR3 nucleotide sequence: TGCAGTGCCAGACTAGCCAGTACCTACGAGCAGTACGTC.

V usage is TRBV6-1 and J usage is TRBJ1-6; possibly TRBD1 for D (5 bases). The V end lost 7 bases, the J end lost 7 bases, and 17 bases lay between the germline ends. The CDR3 has 15 residues. Germline lookup yields CDR1 MNHNS and CDR2 SASEGT. CDR3 sequence: CASTGGKTRNSPLHF. In DNA form, the CDR3 reads TGTGCCAGCACGGGGGGGAAGACAAGAAATTCACCCCTCCACTTT.

V and J are TRBV30 and TRBJ1-2; the match to TRBD1 covers 9 bases. The trim removed 2 bases at V and 8 bases at J, leaving 6 bases unmatched. Looked up from germline, CDR1 is GTSNPN and CDR2 is SVGIG (reference sequence). The CDR3 is 13 amino acids. CDR3 in amino acids: CAWSPTGGEGYTF. The CDR3 nucleotides are TGTGCCTGGAGTCCCACAGGGGGCGAGGGCTACACCTTC.

This chain links TRBV13 with TRBJ2-1; 9 bases are a match to TRBD2. Trimming removed 5 bases from V and 3 bases from J; junction bases left unmatched: 5. Looked up from germline, CDR1 is PRHDT and CDR2 is FYEKMQ (reference sequence). CDR3 length: 15 amino acids. In DNA form, the CDR3 reads TGTGCCAGCAGCGGTAGCGGGGGTATCTACAATGAGCAGTTCTTC. Translating it yields CASSGSGGIYNEQFF.

This chain joins TRBV5-1 and TRBJ1-5; D possibly corresponds to TRBD1 (6 bases). The ends were cut back, 1 base at V and 6 bases at J, with 14 bases in the middle. Germline CDR1 SGHRS, CDR2 YFSETQ. This CDR3 is 15 amino acids long. CDR3 protein: CASSLNPGDPQPQHF. The CDR3 region has the DNA TGCGCCAGCAGCTTGAATCCAGGGGACCCTCAGCCCCAGCATTTT.

This clonotype was seen only once. CDR3 sequence: CASSGQERWGSPLHF. The CDR3 coding sequence is TGTGCCAGCAGCGGGCAGGAAAGGTGGGGTTCACCCCTCCACTTT. The chain couples TRBV9 to TRBJ1-6, with D uncertain. CDR3 length: 15 amino acids. Germline CDR1 and CDR2: SGDLS and YYNGEE. Trimming left V 3 bases short and J 9 bases short, with 16 bases between. The variable domain in full, with the rest retrieved from reference TRBV9 and TRBJ1-6, is DSGVTQTPKHLITATGQRVTLRCSPRSGDLSVYWYQQSLDQGLQFLIQYYNGEERAKGNILERFSAQQFPDLHSELNLSSLELGDSALYFCASSGQERWGSPLHFGNGTRLTVT.

The rearrangement links TRBV2 to TRBJ1-4, with D perhaps TRBD1 (5 bases). The germline V gene has CDR1 SNHLY and CDR2 FYNNEI. V lost 1 base to trimming and J lost 5 bases, with 8 bases between them. CDR3 size: 14 residues. The CDR3 DNA reads as TGTGCCAGCAGTGAAGGACAGATAAATGAAAAACTGTTTTTT. Translating gives CASSEGQINEKLFF.

J is TRBJ1-1 and V is TRBV7-9; no reliable D call. This CDR3 has 12 amino acids. V was trimmed by 2 bases and J by 8 bases, leaving 9 bases between them. CDR1 and CDR2 (germline): SEHNR, FQNEAQ (reference sequence). Here the CDR3 DNA reads TGTGCCAGCAGCTTAAATAGAGCGGAAGCTTTCTTT. It translates to CASSLNRAEAFF. Supplemented by reference TRBV7-9 and TRBJ1-1, the full variable domain reads DTGVSQNPRHKITKRGQNVTFRCDPISEHNRLYWYRQTLGQGPEFLTYFQNEAQLEKSRLLSDRFSAERPKGSFSTLEIQRTEQGDSAMYLCASSLNRAEAFFGQGTRLTVV.

This chain joins TRBV2 and TRBJ2-3, with D tentatively TRBD1 (6 bases). Trimming took off 3 bases at V and 2 bases at J, with 12 bases between the two ends. Germline V gene data show CDR1 as SNHLY and CDR2 as FYNNEI. This CDR3 has 15 residues. The DNA for the CDR3 is TGTGCCAGCAGTGATACAGGGCCCACCACAGATACGCAGTATTTT. As protein: CASSDTGPTTDTQYF.

The V call is TRBV2, the J call TRBJ2-7; D call uncertain. V lost 4 bases to trimming and J lost 3 bases, with 10 bases between them. CDR3 length: 13 residues. Germline V gene lookup returns CDR1 SNHLY and CDR2 FYNNEI. This CDR3 is CASSVLNGYEQYF. CDR3 coding DNA: TGTGCCAGCAGTGTCCTAAACGGCTACGAGCAGTACTTC.

The V and J genes are TRBV5-8 and TRBJ2-6, with 7 nucleotides matching TRBD1. Per germline, CDR1 SGHTS and CDR2 YDEGEE. This CDR3 region has 14 residues. The CDR3 sequence: CSGTVRSGANVLTF. The CDR3 DNA reads as TGTTCCGGGACAGTGCGCTCTGGGGCCAACGTCCTGACTTTC.

The gene calls are TRBV7-8 and TRBJ2-1; TRBD2 is a possible D gene (6 bases). The CDR3 consists of 14 residues. Germline V CDR1 and CDR2: SGHVS, FQNEAQ. The V end lost 2 bases, the J end lost 4 bases, and 9 bases lay between the germline ends. Here the CDR3 DNA reads TGTGCCAGCAGCTTACTGGAGGGGTACAATGAGCAGTTCTTC. It specifies CASSLLEGYNEQFF.